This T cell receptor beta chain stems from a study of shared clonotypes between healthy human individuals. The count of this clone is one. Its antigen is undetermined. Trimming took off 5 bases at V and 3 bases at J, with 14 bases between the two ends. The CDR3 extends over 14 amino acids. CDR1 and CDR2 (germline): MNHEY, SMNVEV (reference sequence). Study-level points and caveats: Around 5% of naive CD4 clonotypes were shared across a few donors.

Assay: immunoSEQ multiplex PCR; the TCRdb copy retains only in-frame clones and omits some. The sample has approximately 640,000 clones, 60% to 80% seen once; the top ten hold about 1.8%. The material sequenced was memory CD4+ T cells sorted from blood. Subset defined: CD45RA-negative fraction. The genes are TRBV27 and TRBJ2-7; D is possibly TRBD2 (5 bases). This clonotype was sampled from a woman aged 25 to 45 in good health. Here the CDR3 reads CASSTLTRNYEQYF. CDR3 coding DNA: TGTGCCAGCAGTACGCTAACTAGAAACTACGAGCAGTACTTC.